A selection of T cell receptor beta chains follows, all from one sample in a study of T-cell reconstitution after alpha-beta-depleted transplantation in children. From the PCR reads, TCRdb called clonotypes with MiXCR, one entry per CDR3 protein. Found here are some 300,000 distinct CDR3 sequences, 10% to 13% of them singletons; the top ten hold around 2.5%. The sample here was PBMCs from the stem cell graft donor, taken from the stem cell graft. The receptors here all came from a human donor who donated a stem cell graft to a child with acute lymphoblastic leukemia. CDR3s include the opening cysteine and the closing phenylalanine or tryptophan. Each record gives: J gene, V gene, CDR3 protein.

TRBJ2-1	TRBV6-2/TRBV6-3	CASSSGQGGYNEQFF
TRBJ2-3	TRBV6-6	CASSSLGTSTQYF
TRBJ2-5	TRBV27	CASLRLGQETQYF
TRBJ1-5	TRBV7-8	CASSPASLLPTSSQPQHF
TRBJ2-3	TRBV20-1	CSAAKTGQVDTQYF
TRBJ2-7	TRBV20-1	CSARDEGPVYF
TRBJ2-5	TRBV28	CASSFGRKETQYF
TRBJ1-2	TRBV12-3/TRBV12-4	CASSKRGAPGYGYTF
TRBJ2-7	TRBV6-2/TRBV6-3	CASSYEGYEQYF
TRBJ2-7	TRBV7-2	CASSLDAQGYEQYF
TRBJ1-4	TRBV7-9	CASSYNRGRKNEKLFF
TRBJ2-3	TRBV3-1	CASRTSTGFTDTQYF
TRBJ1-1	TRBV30	CAWSRQGDPTEAFF
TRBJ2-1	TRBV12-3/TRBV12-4	CASSPGLAGVGPYLYEQFF
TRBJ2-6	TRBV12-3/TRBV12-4	CASSTGGANVLTF
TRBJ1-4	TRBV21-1	CASRLREKLFF
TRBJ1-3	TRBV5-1	CASSLTGQLGNTIYF
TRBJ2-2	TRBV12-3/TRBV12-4	CASSLAGQGVGGELFF
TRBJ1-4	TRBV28	CASSLGLGLGEKLFF
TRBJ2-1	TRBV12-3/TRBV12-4	CASIPLAGAQVEQFF
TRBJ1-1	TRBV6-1	CASSGRGAPNTEAFF